This T cell receptor beta chain was found in a study of T-cell memory formation after mild COVID-19. Study observations and caveats: CD4+ contracting clones were found mainly in CM and EM, and CD8+ ones in EMRA.

Employing constant-segment primers, 5'RACE generated TCR alpha and TCR beta cDNA libraries bearing sample barcodes and UMIs. TCRdb passed the 5' RACE reads through MiXCR, listing each CDR3 protein once. The sample gives some 150,000 distinct CDR3 sequences, roughly 6.3% of which show up once; approximately 2% is in the top ten. V shed 0 bases and J 10 bases; nucleotides not matched to a gene: 10. Germline CDR1 and CDR2: LGHNA and YSLEER. The CDR3 sequence is 15 residues long. The table lists this clonotype with many counts. Antigen specificity is unknown. The receptor was isolated from an adult woman who had mild COVID-19 (a few samples of this study predate the infection). Cell type and time point are not known. The J gene is TRBJ2-3, the V gene TRBV4-3, with TRBD2 matching 7 bases. Sequenced material: PBMCs or a T cell subset sorted from them (not recorded which). CDR3: CASSQDHGLVTPQYF. The CDR3 nucleotides are TGCGCCAGCAGCCAAGATCACGGACTAGTCACACCGCAGTATTTT.